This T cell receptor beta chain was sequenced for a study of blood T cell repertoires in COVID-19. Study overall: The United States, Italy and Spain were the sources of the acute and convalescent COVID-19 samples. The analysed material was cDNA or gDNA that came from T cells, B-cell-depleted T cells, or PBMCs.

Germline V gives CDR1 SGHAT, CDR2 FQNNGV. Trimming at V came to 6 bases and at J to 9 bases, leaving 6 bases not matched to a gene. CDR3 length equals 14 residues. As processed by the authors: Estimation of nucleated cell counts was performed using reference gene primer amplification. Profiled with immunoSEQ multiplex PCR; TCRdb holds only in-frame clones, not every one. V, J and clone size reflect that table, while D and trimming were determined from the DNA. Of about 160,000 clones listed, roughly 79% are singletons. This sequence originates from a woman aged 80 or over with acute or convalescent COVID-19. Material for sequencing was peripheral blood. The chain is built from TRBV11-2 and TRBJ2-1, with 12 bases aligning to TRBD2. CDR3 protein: CASRSTSGSSEQFF. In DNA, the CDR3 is TGTGCCAGCAGATCGACTAGCGGGAGTAGTGAGCAGTTCTTC.